These T cell receptor beta chains were read from a single sample in a study of PD-1 blockade in mismatch repair-deficient tumors. Only in-frame clones appear in the TCRdb table, and some are missing; sequencing was by immunoSEQ multiplex PCR. The sample contains 130,000 or so clones, more than 85% of which appear only once. Source: peripheral blood, taken 44 weeks after starting pembrolizumab. The receptor source for this set is an adult with mismatch repair-deficient cancer. Each CDR3 is given without its conserved first and last residue. Some rows have no size entry. The others give once, few or many, or a class for an expanded clone.

clone_size	v_call	j_call	cdr3_aa
NA	TRBV6-1	TRBJ2-2	ASSVTGPRGAGELF
NA	TRBV6-6	TRBJ1-2	ASRVQGWAVYGYT
NA	TRBV10-3	TRBJ1-2	AGRTGELSGYT
NA	TRBV4-2	TRBJ2-3	ASSPLAGGPGTDTQY
once	TRBV4-1	TRBJ2-7	ASSQVPDRDQY
many	TRBV6-1	TRBJ2-7	ASSEEETGSYEQY
NA	TRBV18	TRBJ2-4	ASSPLPGQGAENIQY
NA	TRBV9	TRBJ2-6	ASSAPTGQKNGAGANVLT
NA	TRBV28	TRBJ2-7	ASSLTSSSSYEQY
NA	TRBV5-4	TRBJ2-1	ASSLGRGNEQF
NA	TRBV6-4	TRBJ1-1	ASSRTANTEAF
NA	TRBV5-1	TRBJ2-6	ASSLGEGASGANVLT
NA	TRBV19	TRBJ2-1	ASTSRRGNSYNEQF
NA	TRBV7-9	TRBJ2-7	ASSSGVPYEQY
few	TRBV6-5	TRBJ2-7	ASSYSTSYYEQY
NA	TRBV27	TRBJ1-5	ASSLGVYSNQPQH
NA	TRBV9	TRBJ2-6	ASSERTGEISGANVLT
few	TRBV7-2	TRBJ2-3	ASSPAGGKADTQY
NA	TRBV27	TRBJ2-2	ASTFLSGGTGELF
NA	TRBV19	TRBJ1-5	ASSTSQGRRNQPQH
NA	TRBV28	TRBJ2-7	ASSLSPGRGYEQY
NA	TRBV19	TRBJ2-7	ASSFGLAGSEQY
NA	TRBV27	TRBJ2-7	ASPPWRTKVSYEQY
NA	TRBV7-9	TRBJ2-3	ASGQVGDTQY
NA	TRBV27	TRBJ2-7	ASSPMVAGWGDEQY
NA	TRBV5-1	TRBJ1-4	ASSLSGKVNEKLF
NA	TRBV12-2	TRBJ2-1	ASRLAPECRAEF
NA	TRBV13	TRBJ2-7	ASSLEGGGLAGDPYEQY
NA	TRBV2	TRBJ2-5	ASSESRSGGPRETQY
NA	TRBV30	TRBJ2-3	ACKKKGLSTDTQY
once	TRBV6-5	TRBJ2-1	ASSYSFGTAEF
NA	TRBV5-6	TRBJ2-5	ASSKGQGAGETQY
NA	TRBV10-2	TRBJ1-4	ASSEGRAVEKLF
NA	TRBV5-1	TRBJ2-3	ASSLDPSSSTDTQY
NA	TRBV5-1	TRBJ2-3	ASYWTTSTDTQY
NA	TRBV5-6	TRBJ2-7	ASSFSGLSYEQY
NA	TRBV4-2	TRBJ2-7	ASSQQGYEQY
NA	TRBV6-5	TRBJ2-1	ASSSPRGSYNEQF
NA	TRBV4-1	TRBJ1-1	ASSQVPTGGTEAF
NA	TRBV11-2	TRBJ2-5	ASSKGPSAQETQY
NA	TRBV10-2	TRBJ2-7	ASRSGGYEQY
NA	TRBV29-1	TRBJ1-2	SVEVGEGRDYGYT
NA	TRBV13	TRBJ2-7	ASSRTGLISYEQY
once	TRBV28	TRBJ1-3	ASSLPPGGGKKDTIY
NA	TRBV7-9	TRBJ2-5	ASSLAGETQY
NA	TRBV7-9	TRBJ1-2	ASSTFQAPPNYGYT
once	TRBV7-9	TRBJ2-3	ASSLAGQSDTQY
few	TRBV2	TRBJ2-7	ASSVGRGNEQY
NA	TRBV11-3	TRBJ2-7	ASSTGGGYEQY
once	TRBV28	TRBJ2-5	ASSFSTKQETQY
NA	TRBV19	TRBJ2-7	ASSIDRVQEQY
NA	TRBV19	TRBJ1-5	ASRLLDRLENQPQH
NA	TRBV5-1	TRBJ2-5	ASSLGDGNHQETQY
NA	TRBV27	TRBJ2-1	ASSNGRNLFNEQF